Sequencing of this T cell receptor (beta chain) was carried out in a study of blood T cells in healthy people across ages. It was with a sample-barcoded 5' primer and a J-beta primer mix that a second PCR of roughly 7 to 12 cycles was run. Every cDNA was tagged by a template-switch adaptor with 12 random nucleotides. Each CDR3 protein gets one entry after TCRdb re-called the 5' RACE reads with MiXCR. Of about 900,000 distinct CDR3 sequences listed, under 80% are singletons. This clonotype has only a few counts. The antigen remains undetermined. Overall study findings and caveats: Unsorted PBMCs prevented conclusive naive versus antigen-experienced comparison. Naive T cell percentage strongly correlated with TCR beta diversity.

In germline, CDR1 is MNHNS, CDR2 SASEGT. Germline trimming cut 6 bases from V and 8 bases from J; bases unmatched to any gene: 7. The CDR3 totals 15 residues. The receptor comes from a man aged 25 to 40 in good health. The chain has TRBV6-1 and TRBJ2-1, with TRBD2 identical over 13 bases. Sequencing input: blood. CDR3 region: CASSRLAGGVYEQFF. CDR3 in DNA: TGTGCCAGCAGCCGACTAGCGGGGGGCGTCTATGAGCAGTTCTTC.